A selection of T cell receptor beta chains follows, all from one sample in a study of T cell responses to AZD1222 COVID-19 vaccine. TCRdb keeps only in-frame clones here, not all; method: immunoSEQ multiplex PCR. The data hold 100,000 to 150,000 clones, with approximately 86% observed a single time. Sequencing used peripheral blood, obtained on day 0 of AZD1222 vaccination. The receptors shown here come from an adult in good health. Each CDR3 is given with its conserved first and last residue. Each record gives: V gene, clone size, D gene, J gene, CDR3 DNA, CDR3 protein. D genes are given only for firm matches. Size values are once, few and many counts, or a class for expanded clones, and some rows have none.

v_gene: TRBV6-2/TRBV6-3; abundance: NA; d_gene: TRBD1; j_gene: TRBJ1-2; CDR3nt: TGTGCCAGCAGCCTGGGACAGTCCCATGGCTACACCTTC; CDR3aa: CASSLGQSHGYTF
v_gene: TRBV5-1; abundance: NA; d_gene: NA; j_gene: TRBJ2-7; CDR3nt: TGCGCCAGCAGCTTAAGGGGGTCGTTGGACGAGCAGTACTTC; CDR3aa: CASSLRGSLDEQYF
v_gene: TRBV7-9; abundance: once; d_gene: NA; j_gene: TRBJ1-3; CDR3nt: TGTGCCAGCAGCTTAGGGGCCGGAAACACCATATATTTT; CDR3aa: CASSLGAGNTIYF
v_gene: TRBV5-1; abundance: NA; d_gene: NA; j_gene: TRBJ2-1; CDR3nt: TGCGCCAGCAGCTTGGGGACAAACAACAATGAGCAGTTCTTC; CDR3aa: CASSLGTNNNEQFF
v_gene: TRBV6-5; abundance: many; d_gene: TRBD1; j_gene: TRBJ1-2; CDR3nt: TGTGCCAGCAGTTACCGGGACAGGGGCTATGGCTACACCTTC; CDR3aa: CASSYRDRGYGYTF
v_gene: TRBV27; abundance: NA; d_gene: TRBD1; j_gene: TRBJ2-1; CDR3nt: TGTGCCAGCAGTTCAACGCCGATGACAGGGGGCGGGGGGAATGAGCAGTTCTTC; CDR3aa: CASSSTPMTGGGGNEQFF
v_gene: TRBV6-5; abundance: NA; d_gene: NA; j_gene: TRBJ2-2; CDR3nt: TGTGCCAGCAGTTACGTCTGGAAGTCGAACACCGGGGAGCTGTTTTTT; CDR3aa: CASSYVWKSNTGELFF
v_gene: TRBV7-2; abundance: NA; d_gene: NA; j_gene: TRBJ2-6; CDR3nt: TGTGCCAGCAGCTTAGGGGGAAGCTCTGGGGCCAACGTCCTGACTTTC; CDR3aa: CASSLGGSSGANVLTF
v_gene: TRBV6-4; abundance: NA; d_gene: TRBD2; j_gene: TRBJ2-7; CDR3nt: TGTGCCAGCAGTCCAACTAGCGGGGGTCTCTACGAGCAGTACTTC; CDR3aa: CASSPTSGGLYEQYF
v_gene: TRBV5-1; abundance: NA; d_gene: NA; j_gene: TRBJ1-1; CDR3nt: TGCGCCAGCAGCCGGACAAACCATGGGACCACTGAAGCTTTCTTT; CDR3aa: CASSRTNHGTTEAFF
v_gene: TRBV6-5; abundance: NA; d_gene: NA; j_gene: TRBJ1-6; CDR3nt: TGTGCCAGCACGGCTTTTTCAGGAAATTCACCCCTCCACTTT; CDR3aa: CASTAFSGNSPLHF
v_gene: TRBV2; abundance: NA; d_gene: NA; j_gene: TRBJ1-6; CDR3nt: TGTGCCAGCAGCTACAGATGGGGGGACAATTCACCCCTCCACTTT; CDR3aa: CASSYRWGDNSPLHF
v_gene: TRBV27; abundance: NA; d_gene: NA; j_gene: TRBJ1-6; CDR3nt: TGTGCCAGCACCCGAGGGGGGGTGGGTAATTCACCCCTCCACTTT; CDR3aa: CASTRGGVGNSPLHF
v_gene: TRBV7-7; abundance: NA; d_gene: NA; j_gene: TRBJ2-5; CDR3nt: TGTGCCAGCAGCCGCGTCAGGGGAGAGCAAGAGACCCAGTACTTC; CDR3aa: CASSRVRGEQETQYF
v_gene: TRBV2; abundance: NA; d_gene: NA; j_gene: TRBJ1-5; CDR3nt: TGTGCCAGCAGTCTACAGGGCTTTCAGCCCCAGCATTTT; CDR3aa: CASSLQGFQPQHF
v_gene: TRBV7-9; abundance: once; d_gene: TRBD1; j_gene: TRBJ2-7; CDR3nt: TGTGCCAGCAGACCGGGACAGTCCAGCTACGAGCAGTACTTC; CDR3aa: CASRPGQSSYEQYF
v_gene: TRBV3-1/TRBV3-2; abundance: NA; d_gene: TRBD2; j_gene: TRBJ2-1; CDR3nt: TGTGCCAGCAGCCAAGGACTAGCGGGGGTCCATGAGCAGTTCTTC; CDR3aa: CASSQGLAGVHEQFF
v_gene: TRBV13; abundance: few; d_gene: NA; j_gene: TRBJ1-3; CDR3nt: TGTGCCAGCAGCGTTCCCCGGAATCTAATATATTTT; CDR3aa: CASSVPRNLIYF
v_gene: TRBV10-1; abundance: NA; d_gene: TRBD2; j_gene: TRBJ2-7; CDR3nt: TGCGCCCTCGGGGGGGGGTTGGTCTACGAGCAGTACTTC; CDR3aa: CALGGGLVYEQYF
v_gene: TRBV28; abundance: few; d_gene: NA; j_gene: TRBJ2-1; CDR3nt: TGTGCCAGCAGTTGGGTAGCACCTACGTACAATGAGCAGTTCTTC; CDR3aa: CASSWVAPTYNEQFF
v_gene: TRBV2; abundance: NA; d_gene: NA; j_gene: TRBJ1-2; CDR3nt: TGTGCCAGCAGTCTGCGGCGACAGGACTATGGCTACACCTTC; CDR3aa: CASSLRRQDYGYTF
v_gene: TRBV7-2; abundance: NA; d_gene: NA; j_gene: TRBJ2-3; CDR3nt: TGTGCCAGCAGCGTGCAGGGTTATAGCACAGATACGCAGTATTTT; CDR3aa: CASSVQGYSTDTQYF
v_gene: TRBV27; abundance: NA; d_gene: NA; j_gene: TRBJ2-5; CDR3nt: TGTGCCAGCAGTCCAGAGCGGGGACAGCAAGAGACCCAGTACTTC; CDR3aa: CASSPERGQQETQYF
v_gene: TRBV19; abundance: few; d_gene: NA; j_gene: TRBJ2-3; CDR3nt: TGTGCCAGTAGTACCTTCCCTACAGCCACACACACAGATACGCAGTATTTT; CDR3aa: CASSTFPTATHTDTQYF
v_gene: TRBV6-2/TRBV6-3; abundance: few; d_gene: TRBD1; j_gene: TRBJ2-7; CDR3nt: TGTGCCAGCAGTTATCAGGGGGTCCCCTACGAGCAGTACTTC; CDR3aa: CASSYQGVPYEQYF
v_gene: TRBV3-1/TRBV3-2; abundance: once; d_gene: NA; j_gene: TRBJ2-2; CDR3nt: TGTGCCAGCAGCCAAAGACTAGTCCTGAACACCGGGGAGCTGTTTTTT; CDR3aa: CASSQRLVLNTGELFF
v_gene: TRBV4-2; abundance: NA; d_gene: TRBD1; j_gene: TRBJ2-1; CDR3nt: TGTGCCAGCAGCCAAGCCATGGTCCGGACAGGGGCCTACAATGAGCAGTTCTTC; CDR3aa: CASSQAMVRTGAYNEQFF
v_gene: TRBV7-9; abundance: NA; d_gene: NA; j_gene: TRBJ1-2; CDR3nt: TGTGCCAGCAGCTACCACTCCAGGGTTTGGGGGTATGGCTACACCTTC; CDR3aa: CASSYHSRVWGYGYTF
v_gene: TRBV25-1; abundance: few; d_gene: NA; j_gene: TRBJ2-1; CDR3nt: TGTGCCAGCAGTGCGGACGGGAGCAGATCCTACAATGAGCAGTTCTTC; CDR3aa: CASSADGSRSYNEQFF